The clone carrying this T cell receptor beta chain showed up just a few times. Its matching antigen is unknown. Full-length variable regions came from constant-region reverse primers plus semi-nested Nested Universal Primer A PCR. TCRdb ran MiXCR on the 5' RACE reads and lists one entry per CDR3 protein. The sample carries 50,000 to 65,000 distinct CDR3 sequences, less than 25% recorded once. Treg sorting used a CD4+CD25+CD127-/low gate. Study-level results: Tumor-infiltrating Treg TCR alpha and beta sequences overlapped most with tumor naive CD4+ T cells, then blood naive. The TCR gene usage of tumor memory CD4+ T cells clustered together with blood and lymph node memory CD4+ cells and with lymph node naive CD4+ cells.

From germline, CDR1 is SNHLY and CDR2 FYNNEI. CDR3 size: 14 residues. The V segment lost 7 bases and the J segment 7 bases; nucleotides outside the gene matches: 9. The sequence derives from a female donor with breast cancer. The V gene is TRBV2, the J gene TRBJ2-1; 8 positions agree with TRBD2. The sample taken for sequencing was tumor-infiltrating Tregs sorted from the breast tumor. Here the CDR3 DNA reads TGTGCCAGCAACCGTGCGGGAGGAATAAATGAGCAGTTCTTC. Amino acid sequence: CASNRAGGINEQFF.